This TCR beta chain emerged from a study of blood T cells in healthy people across ages. The extraction recovered at least 6 micrograms of total RNA per sample. In germline, CDR1 is LGHNT, CDR2 FRNRAP. V lost 4 bases to trimming and J lost 11 bases, with 7 bases between them. This CDR3 contains 10 residues. Study observations and caveats: Measured against age, TCR beta diversity per million T cells decreased in a roughly linear manner. PBMCs that were unsorted prevented a conclusive naive versus antigen-experienced comparison.

A second PCR of roughly 7 to 11 cycles used a sample-barcoded 5' primer and a J-beta primer mix. TCRdb re-called the 5' RACE reads with MiXCR, one entry per CDR3 protein. The sample yields 700,000 or so distinct CDR3 sequences, approximately 22% seen once. Notes on this clonotype: Its target is unknown.

The source is a man aged 65 to 85 in good health. This sequence joins TRBV12-5 and TRBJ2-3; no clear D. Source material: blood. CDR3 sequence reads: CASGSRVQYF. CDR3 in DNA: TGTGCTAGTGGTTCCCGTGTGCAGTATTTT. The full variable domain, in which reference TRBV12-5 and TRBJ2-3 provide the parts outside the CDR3, is DARVTQTPRHKVTEMGQEVTMRCQPILGHNTVFWYRQTMMQGLELLAYFRNRAPLDDSGMPKDRFSAEMPDATLATLKIQPSEPRDSAVYFCASGSRVQYFGPGTRLTVL.